The 11 T cell receptor beta chains listed next were all sequenced from one sample in a study of CD8 T cells in ankylosing spondylitis. One entry per CDR3 protein results from TCRdb running MiXCR on the 5' RACE reads. The sample shows 200,000 to 250,000 distinct CDR3 sequences, about 10% of them seen only once. The material sequenced was blood, either unsorted or a sorted T cell fraction (not recorded which). All receptors derive from a male donor with ankylosing spondylitis or in good health (not recorded which).

The J gene is TRBJ2-5, the V gene TRBV3-1; TRBD2 aligns across 7 bases. The CDR3 totals 16 residues. Germline-derived CDR1 and CDR2 are LGHDT and YNNKEL (reference sequence). V was clipped by 5 bases and J by 7 bases; unmatched bases: 16. Written as DNA, the CDR3 is TGTGCCAGCAGCTCCCGACTAGCCCAAAGCCTCGGGACCCAGTACTTC. Amino acid sequence: CASSSRLAQSLGTQYF.

The V gene is TRBV29-1, the J gene TRBJ2-5; D unresolved. CDR1 is SQVTM, CDR2 ANQGSEA, per germline. The germline V and J ends were trimmed by 4 bases and 5 bases, with 11 bases remaining between them. The CDR3 spans 12 residues. The CDR3 protein is CSVGLSGETQYF. The CDR3 region has the DNA TGCAGCGTTGGTCTCAGTGGGGAGACCCAGTACTTC.

This clonotype was seen a handful of times. V and J are TRBV7-2 and TRBJ2-1; 14 positions agree with TRBD2. Germline V gene sequence: CDR1 SGHTA, CDR2 FQGNSA. V was clipped by 4 bases and J by 8 bases; unmatched bases: 7. The length of the CDR3 is 16 residues. The chain's CDR3 is CASSSRLAGGLDEQFF. The CDR3 DNA sequence: TGTGCCAGCAGCTCGCGACTAGCGGGGGGGCTTGATGAGCAGTTCTTC.

CDR3: CASSVPLLAGERSGANVLTF. Here the CDR3 DNA reads TGTGCCAGCAGCGTTCCCCTTCTAGCGGGGGAACGCTCTGGGGCCAACGTCCTGACTTTC. V usage is TRBV9 and J usage is TRBJ2-6; 10 positions agree with TRBD2. Germline-derived CDR1 and CDR2 are SGDLS and YYNGEE. The junction had 11 bases not matched to a gene; V was cut back by 2 bases and J by 0 bases. The CDR3 loop spans 20 amino acids.

The CDR3: CSARDGVRQRRGGELFF. As DNA, the CDR3 is TGCAGTGCTAGAGATGGGGTGAGACAGCGACGAGGCGGGGAGCTGTTTTTT. The V and J genes are TRBV20-1 and TRBJ2-2, with TRBD1 as a possible D gene (5 bases). Germline V gene data show CDR1 as DFQATT and CDR2 as SNEGSKA (reference sequence). The CDR3 length is 17 residues. V lost 0 bases, J lost 7 bases, and 21 bases lay in between.

The V and J genes are TRBV20-1 and TRBJ2-1, with D unresolved. V lost 4 bases to trimming and J lost 5 bases, with 6 bases between them. This CDR3 has 11 amino acids. CDR1 is DFQATT, CDR2 SNEGSKA, per germline (reference sequence). The CDR3 bases are TGCAGTGCTAAGAGAAACAATGAGCAGTTCTTC. Translating it yields CSAKRNNEQFF.

The table lists this clonotype with a few counts. A clone one base away is much larger, so this may be a read error. The chain has TRBV5-1 and TRBJ1-2, with D tentatively TRBD1 (5 bases). The CDR3 has 15 amino acids. Germline CDR1 reads SGHRS; CDR2 reads YFSETQ. CDR3 amino acids: CASSLDVGANYGYPF. DNA of the CDR3: TGCGCCAGCAGCTTGGATGTCGGGGCTAACTATGGCTACCCCTTC. Combining the CDR3 with reference TRBV5-1 and TRBJ1-2 gives the whole variable domain KAGVTQTPRYLIKTRGQQVTLSCSPISGHRSVSWYQQTPGQGLQFLFEYFSETQRNKGNFPGRFSGRQFSNSRSEMNVSTLELGDSALYLCASSLDVGANYGYPFGSGTRLTVV.

The V call is TRBV7-9, the J call TRBJ1-4, with a weak D call TRBD1 (6 bases). CDR3 size: 15 residues. Trimming left V 3 bases short and J 7 bases short, with 15 bases between. CDR1 SEHNR and CDR2 FQNEAQ come from the germline V gene (reference sequence). The CDR3 sequence is CASSFSGARGEKLFF. The DNA for the CDR3 is TGTGCCAGCAGCTTTTCGGGGGCGCGAGGTGAAAAACTGTTTTTT.

This clonotype was picked up many times. The gene calls are TRBV12-3 or TRBV12-4 and TRBJ2-7; 12 positions match TRBD2. The CDR3 spans 15 residues. J lost 2 bases, V lost 5 bases, and 4 bases had no gene match. The CDR3, as DNA: TGTGCCAGCAGTGAACTAGCGGGGGGCGCCTACGAGCAGTACTTC. Amino acids: CASSELAGGAYEQYF.

This clonotype was counted between two and nine times. The chain combines TRBV20-1 with TRBJ2-7, with TRBD1 identical over 7 bases. This CDR3 spans 11 amino acids. Trimming removed 6 bases from V and 4 bases from J; junction bases left unmatched: 3. The germline CDR1 and CDR2 sequences are DFQATT and SNEGSKA (reference sequence). The chain's CDR3 is CSAGTEYEQYF. The CDR3 DNA reads as TGCAGTGCCGGGACAGAGTACGAGCAGTACTTC.

This clonotype showed up many times. The DNA for the CDR3 is TGTGCCAGCACCGACGGCGGGGCCTACAATGAGCAGTTCTTC. It encodes CASTDGGAYNEQFF. V usage is TRBV7-6 and J usage is TRBJ2-1; D is possibly TRBD2 (6 bases). This CDR3 comprises 14 residues. V was pared by 7 bases and J by 2 bases, with 12 bases between. Germline CDR1 reads SGHVS; CDR2 reads FNYEAQ.